This T cell receptor (beta chain) comes out of a study of T cell repertoires in cytomegalovirus infection. This clonotype has ten or more counts. TCRdb itself ran the reads through MiXCR, one entry per CDR3 protein. The sample has 210,000 or so distinct CDR3 sequences, 6% to 8% seen once. Sequenced material: PBMCs. The TCR was taken from a human donor in good health (CMV status not recorded). Some clones in this sample may be carry-over from other donors' samples.

In DNA form, the CDR3 reads TGTGCCAGCAGCTTAGGATGGGAACACTCTGGAAACACCATATATTTT. The encoded protein is CASSLGWEHSGNTIYF. This chain links TRBV7-2 with TRBJ1-3; D is uncertain. From germline, CDR1 is SGHTA and CDR2 FQGNSA. V was clipped by 1 base and J by 0 bases, with 10 bases between them. The CDR3 sequence is 16 residues long.